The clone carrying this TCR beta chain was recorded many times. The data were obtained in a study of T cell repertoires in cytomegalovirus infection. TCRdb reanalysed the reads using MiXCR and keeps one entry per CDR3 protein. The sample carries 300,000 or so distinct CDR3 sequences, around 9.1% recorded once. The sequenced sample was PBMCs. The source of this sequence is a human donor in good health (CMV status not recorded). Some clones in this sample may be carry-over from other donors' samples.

CDR3 coding DNA: TGTGCCTCCTGGGCACGAAGAGGAGGCTATGGCTACACCTTC. As protein: CASWARRGGYGYTF. V is TRBV6-5 and J is TRBJ1-2; no reliable D call. CDR3 size: 14 residues. Trimming removed 11 bases from V and 4 bases from J, with 20 bases in between. The germline CDR1 and CDR2 sequences are MNHEY and SVGAGI.